This record covers a single T cell receptor beta chain. Its cognate antigen is unknown. The sample originates from a study of T cell responses to AZD1222 COVID-19 vaccine. General study findings and limits: Baseline serology detected seropositivity in only six AZD1222 recipients.

Sequencing was performed with immunoSEQ multiplex PCR; in TCRdb, only in-frame clones are kept and a portion is missing. The sample yields 120,000 to 150,000 clones, 80% to 90% seen once. The specimen was peripheral blood, collected on day 0 of AZD1222 vaccination. The sequence derives from an adult in good health.

The CDR3 DNA reads TGTGCCAGCAGCTTGGGGACGAGCCTGGGCTACACCTTC. It is translated as CASSLGTSLGYTF. The chain recombines TRBV5-5 with TRBJ1-2; D gene unclear. The CDR3 has 13 residues. CDR1 and CDR2 (germline): SGHKS, YYEKEE (reference sequence). Trimming cost V 0 bases and J 8 bases, with 11 bases left between them.